This passage covers 18 T cell receptor beta chains from one sample sequenced in a study of cytotoxic CD8 clonotypes in ibrutinib-treated CLL. Produced via immunoSEQ multiplex PCR; TCRdb's table is partial and in-frame only. The sample holds about 330,000 clones, 67% seen once. This specimen consisted of PBMCs, obtained after 36 months of ibrutinib treatment. These receptor sequences come from a human donor with chronic lymphocytic leukemia.

This rearrangement joins TRBV6-1 to TRBJ2-3, with 8 bases aligning to TRBD2. Germline values: CDR1 MNHNS, CDR2 SASEGT. The length of the CDR3 is 15 residues. The V gene end was trimmed by 10 bases and the J gene end by 2 bases; junction bases not matched to a gene: 11. The CDR3 nucleotides are TGTGCCACCCGACGCCGCGGGGGGCTCACAGATACGCAGTATTTT. It is translated as CATRRRGGLTDTQYF.

This clone was recorded once. The chain is built from TRBV29-1 and TRBJ2-7, with 10 bases lining up with TRBD1. The CDR3 length is 15 residues. After removal of 7 bases from V and 7 bases from J, the junction contained 16 bases not matched to a gene. The germline V gene has CDR1 SQVTM and CDR2 ANQGSEA. The CDR3 bases are TGCAGCGCCGCACGGGGAGACAGGGGGCAGGGGGAGCAGTACTTC. Protein product: CSAARGDRGQGEQYF.

This clone was picked up a small number of times. This chain uses TRBV19 with TRBJ1-5; the D gene is possibly TRBD1 (5 bases). This CDR3 comprises 14 residues. CDR1 is LNHDA and CDR2 is SQIVND in the germline V gene (reference sequence). The V gene lost 3 bases and the J gene lost 6 bases, with 12 bases spanning the gap. The CDR3 reads CASSINGAGQPQHF. CDR3 coding DNA: TGTGCCAGTAGTATTAACGGGGCGGGTCAGCCCCAGCATTTT.

Only a few counts were recorded for this clone. The rearrangement uses TRBV28 and TRBJ2-7, with D perhaps given as TRBD1 or TRBD2 (5 bases each). The CDR3 sequence is 15 residues long. V was clipped by 1 base and J by 4 bases, with 14 bases between them. The germline V gene has CDR1 MDHEN and CDR2 SYDVKM. The CDR3 DNA reads as TGTGCCAGCAGTTTATCCTGGGACCCCAATTACGAGCAGTACTTC. It is translated as CASSLSWDPNYEQYF.

The chain combines TRBV19 with TRBJ2-7; D gene uncertain. Trimming took off 5 bases at V and 3 bases at J, with 11 bases between the two ends. The CDR3 covers 13 residues. Germline V CDR1 and CDR2: LNHDA, SQIVND (reference sequence). CDR3 sequence reads: CASSPEGRYEQYF. The CDR3, as DNA: TGTGCCAGTAGTCCGGAAGGGCGCTACGAGCAGTACTTC.

The chain links TRBV29-1 to TRBJ2-3; D gene unclear. This CDR3 has 13 residues. Germline CDR1 SQVTM, CDR2 ANQGSEA. CDR3 amino acids: CTVLPLNTDTQYF. The CDR3 bases are TGCACCGTACTACCTCTCAACACAGATACGCAGTATTTT.

This chain links TRBV7-3 with TRBJ2-1; 11 bases line up with TRBD2. The germline CDR1 and CDR2 sequences are SGHTA and FQGTGA. Losses at the gene ends were 4 bases for V and 8 bases for J; bases not matched to a gene: 10. This CDR3 comprises 16 residues. CDR3 coding DNA: TGTGCCAGCAGCTCCATAGCGGGAGGGCCTCGGGATGAGCAGTTCTTC. Its protein is CASSSIAGGPRDEQFF.

J is TRBJ2-1 and V is TRBV9; a weak D match, TRBD2 (7 bases). V was pared by 4 bases and J by 0 bases, with 17 bases between. There are 17 residues in the CDR3. Germline CDR1 reads SGDLS; CDR2 reads YYNGEE. CDR3 in DNA: TGTGCCAGCAGCCCTAAAGCCGGGGGGCCCTCCTACAATGAGCAGTTCTTC. Translating it yields CASSPKAGGPSYNEQFF.

The genes are TRBV9 and TRBJ2-2, with TRBD1 matching 9 bases. There are 16 residues in the CDR3. Germline CDR1 SGDLS, CDR2 YYNGEE. V shed 2 bases, J shed 0 bases, and the junction held 2 bases outside the gene matches. CDR3 loop: CASSVRQGANTGELFF. CDR3 DNA: TGTGCCAGCAGCGTCCGACAGGGGGCGAACACCGGGGAGCTGTTTTTT.

This clone was recorded a few times. This rearrangement joins TRBV2 to TRBJ2-7; 12 bases map to TRBD2. This CDR3 is 15 amino acids long. The ends lost 6 bases at V and 3 bases at J; junction bases unmatched: 6. Germline V gene data show CDR1 as SNHLY and CDR2 as FYNNEI. CDR3: CASRELAGGNYEQYF. The DNA for the CDR3 is TGTGCCAGCAGGGAACTAGCGGGGGGAAACTACGAGCAGTACTTC.

The chain's CDR3 is CASSFWGQSYEQYF. CDR3 in DNA: TGTGCCAGCAGTTTTTGGGGGCAGTCCTACGAGCAGTACTTC. V usage is TRBV28 and J usage is TRBJ2-7; the D gene is possibly TRBD1 (6 bases). V shed 3 bases and J shed 1 base, with 10 bases lying between them. Germline V gene lookup returns CDR1 MDHEN and CDR2 SYDVKM. The length of the CDR3 is 14 residues.

This chain uses TRBV6-5 with TRBJ2-7; D remains unclear. The germline CDR1 and CDR2 sequences are MNHEY and SVGAGI. CDR3 size: 12 residues. The V gene lost 6 bases and the J gene lost 7 bases, with 13 bases spanning the gap. The CDR3 nucleotides are TGTGCCAGCAGGACGGCCCCCTGGGAGCAGTACTTC. It encodes CASRTAPWEQYF.

This clone occurred a few times. This sample also contains other DNA sequences that code for the same CDR3. The V call is TRBV19, the J call TRBJ2-7; a weak D match, TRBD1 (6 bases). The germline CDR1 and CDR2 sequences are LNHDA and SQIVND (reference sequence). Trimming took off 2 bases at V and 3 bases at J, with 8 bases between the two ends. This CDR3 region has 13 residues. The CDR3: CASSITTGYEQYF. CDR3 bases: TGTGCCAGTAGTATAACGACAGGCTACGAGCAGTACTTC.

The chain carries TRBV11-2 and TRBJ2-1; 7 bases line up with TRBD2. V was pared by 3 bases and J by 3 bases, with 5 bases of the junction left unmatched. Germline CDR1 SGHAT, CDR2 FQNNGV. The CDR3 extends over 15 amino acids. In nucleotides, the CDR3 is TGTGCCAGCAGCTTGTCTAGCGGATTCTACAATGAGCAGTTCTTC. Protein: CASSLSSGFYNEQFF.

This clone has more than one count but fewer than ten. The rearrangement joins TRBV5-6 to TRBJ1-1, with D possibly being TRBD1 (5 bases). The germline gives CDR1 SGHDT, CDR2 YYEEEE. Deletions cut 1 base from V and 3 bases from J, with 10 bases between. The CDR3 is 14 amino acids. The CDR3 loop reads CASSLSGRYTEAFF. In DNA form, the CDR3 reads TGTGCCAGCAGCTTGTCAGGGCGCTACACTGAAGCTTTCTTT.

The J gene is TRBJ2-1, the V gene TRBV4-1, with D unclear. This CDR3 contains 17 residues. Between the trimmed V and J ends, which lost 1 base and 0 bases, there was a span of 13 bases. Germline CDR1 and CDR2: MGHRA and YSYEKL. CDR3 coding DNA: TGCGCCAGCAGCCAAGGACTTCGCGTTACCTCCTACAATGAGCAGTTCTTC. The encoded protein is CASSQGLRVTSYNEQFF.

On this clone: This CDR3 is also generated by other DNA sequences in the sample. V gene TRBV7-8 combines with J gene TRBJ2-7; 8 bases are shared with TRBD2. Germline V lookup: CDR1 SGHVS, CDR2 FQNEAQ. The CDR3 sequence is 14 residues long. V lost 3 bases to trimming and J lost 0 bases; unmatched junction nucleotides: 1. The CDR3 protein is CASSLAGGSYEQYF. In nucleotides, the CDR3 is TGTGCCAGCAGCTTGGCGGGAGGCTCCTACGAGCAGTACTTC.

The rearrangement joins TRBV28 to TRBJ1-5, with 7 bases that match TRBD1. This CDR3 spans 12 amino acids. V shed 3 bases and J 11 bases; nucleotides not matched to a gene: 4. The germline V gene has CDR1 MDHEN and CDR2 SYDVKM. The CDR3 here is CASSLPTGSQHF. The CDR3, as DNA: TGTGCCAGCAGTTTGCCGACAGGGTCCCAGCATTTT.